The present T cell receptor beta chain was sequenced within a study of PD-1 blockade in classical Hodgkin lymphoma. This clone was counted many times. Its antigen is unidentified. The patients all showed relapse after autologous stem cell transplantation, while their brentuximab vedotin exposure varied. Data came from immunoSEQ multiplex PCR; TCRdb stores just in-frame clones and leaves some out. The data hold around 100,000 clones, with roughly 91% observed a single time. Study-wide results and limits: Researchers reported that CD4+ TCR diversity, though not CD8+, rose significantly by C4D1. The repertoire differences lack a defined cause, possibly disease activity or prior therapy.

The germline V gene has CDR1 SGDLS and CDR2 YYNGEE. The CDR3 length is 13 residues. Trimming stripped 0 bases from V and 4 bases from J, with 7 bases between. This receptor was taken from a human donor with classical Hodgkin lymphoma. The gene calls are TRBV9 and TRBJ1-1; D uncertain. Sequenced material: peripheral blood mononuclear cells (PBMCs), taken before the second cycle of nivolumab. DNA for the CDR3: TGTGCCAGCAGCGTAGGTAGAAGCACTGAAGCTTTCTTT. Its translation: CASSVGRSTEAFF.